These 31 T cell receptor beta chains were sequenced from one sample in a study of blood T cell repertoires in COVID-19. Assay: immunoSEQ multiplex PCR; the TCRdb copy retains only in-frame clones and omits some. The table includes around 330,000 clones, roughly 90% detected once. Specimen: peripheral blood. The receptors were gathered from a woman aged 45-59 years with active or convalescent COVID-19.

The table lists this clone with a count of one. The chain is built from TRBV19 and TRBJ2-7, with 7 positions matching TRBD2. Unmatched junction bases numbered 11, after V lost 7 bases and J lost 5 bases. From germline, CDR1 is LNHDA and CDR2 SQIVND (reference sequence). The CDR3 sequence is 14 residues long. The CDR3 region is CASTPRAAGDEQYF. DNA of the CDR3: TGTGCCAGTACGCCGCGGGCCGCGGGGGACGAGCAGTACTTC.

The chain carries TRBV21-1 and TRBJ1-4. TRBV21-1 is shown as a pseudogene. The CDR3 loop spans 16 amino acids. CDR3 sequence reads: CAVQGGRGTINEKLFF. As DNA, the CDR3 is TGTGCTGTACAGGGAGGGAGGGGTACGATTAATGAAAAACTGTTTTTT.

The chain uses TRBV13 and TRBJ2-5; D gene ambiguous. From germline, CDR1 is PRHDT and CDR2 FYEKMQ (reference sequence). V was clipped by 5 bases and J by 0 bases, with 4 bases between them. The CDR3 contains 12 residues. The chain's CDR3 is CASSINQETQYF. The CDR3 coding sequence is TGTGCCAGCAGCATTAACCAAGAGACCCAGTACTTC.

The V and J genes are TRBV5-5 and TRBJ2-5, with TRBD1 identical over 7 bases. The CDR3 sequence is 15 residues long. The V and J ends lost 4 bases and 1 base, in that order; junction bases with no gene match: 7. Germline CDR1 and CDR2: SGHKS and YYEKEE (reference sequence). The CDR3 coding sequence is TGTGCCAGCAGCCCCAAGGACAGGCCCCAAGAGACCCAGTACTTC. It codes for CASSPKDRPQETQYF.

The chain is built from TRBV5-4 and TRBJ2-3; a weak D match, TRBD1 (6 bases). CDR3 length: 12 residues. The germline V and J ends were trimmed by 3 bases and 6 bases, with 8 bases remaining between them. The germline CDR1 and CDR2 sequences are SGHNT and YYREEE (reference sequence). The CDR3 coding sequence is TGTGCCAGCAGCTCGACAGGTGATACGCAGTATTTT. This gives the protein CASSSTGDTQYF.

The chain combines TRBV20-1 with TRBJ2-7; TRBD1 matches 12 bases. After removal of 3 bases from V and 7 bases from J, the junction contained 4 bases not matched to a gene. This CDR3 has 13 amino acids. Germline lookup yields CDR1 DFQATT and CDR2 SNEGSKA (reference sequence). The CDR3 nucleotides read TGCAGTGCTAGTAGGGACAGGGGGCGAGAGCAGTACTTC. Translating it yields CSASRDRGREQYF.

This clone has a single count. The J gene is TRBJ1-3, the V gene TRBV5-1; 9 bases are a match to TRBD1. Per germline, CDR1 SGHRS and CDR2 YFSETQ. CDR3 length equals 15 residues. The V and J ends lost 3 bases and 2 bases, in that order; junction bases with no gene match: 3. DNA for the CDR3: TGCGCCAGCAGCTCGGGGACAGGGACTGGAAACACCATATATTTT. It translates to CASSSGTGTGNTIYF. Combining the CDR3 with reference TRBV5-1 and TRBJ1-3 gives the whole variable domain KAGVTQTPRYLIKTRGQQVTLSCSPISGHRSVSWYQQTPGQGLQFLFEYFSETQRNKGNFPGRFSGRQFSNSRSEMNVSTLELGDSALYLCASSSGTGTGNTIYFGEGSWLTVV.

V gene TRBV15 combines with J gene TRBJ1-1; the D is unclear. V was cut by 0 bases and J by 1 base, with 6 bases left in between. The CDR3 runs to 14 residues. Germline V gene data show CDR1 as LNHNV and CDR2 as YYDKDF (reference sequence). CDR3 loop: CATSRDLPNTEAFF. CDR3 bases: TGTGCCACCAGCAGAGATCTTCCGAACACTGAAGCTTTCTTT.

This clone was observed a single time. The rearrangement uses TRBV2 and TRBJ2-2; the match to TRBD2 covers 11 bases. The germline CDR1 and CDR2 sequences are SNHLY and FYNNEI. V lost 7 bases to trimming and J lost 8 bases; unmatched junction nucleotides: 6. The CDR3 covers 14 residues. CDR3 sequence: CASTTLAGAGELFF. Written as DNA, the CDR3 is TGTGCCAGCACCACACTAGCGGGAGCTGGGGAGCTGTTTTTT.

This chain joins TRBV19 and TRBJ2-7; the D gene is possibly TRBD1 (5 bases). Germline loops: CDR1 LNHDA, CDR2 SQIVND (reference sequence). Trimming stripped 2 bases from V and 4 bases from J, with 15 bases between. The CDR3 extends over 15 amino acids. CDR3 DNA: TGTGCCAGTAGTATATCGGCAGGGTCCCATTACGAGCAGTACTTC. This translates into CASSISAGSHYEQYF. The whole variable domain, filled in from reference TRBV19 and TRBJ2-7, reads DGGITQSPKYLFRKEGQNVTLSCEQNLNHDAMYWYRQDPGQGLRLIYYSQIVNDFQKGDIAEGYSVSREKKESFPLTVTSAQKNPTAFYLCASSISAGSHYEQYFGPGTRLTVT.

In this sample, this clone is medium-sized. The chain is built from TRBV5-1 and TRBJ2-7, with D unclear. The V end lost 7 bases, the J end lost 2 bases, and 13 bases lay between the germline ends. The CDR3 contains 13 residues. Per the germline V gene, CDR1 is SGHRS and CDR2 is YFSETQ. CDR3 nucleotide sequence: TGCGCCAGCGGGCCGGCAGGTACCTACGAGCAGTACTTC. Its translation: CASGPAGTYEQYF. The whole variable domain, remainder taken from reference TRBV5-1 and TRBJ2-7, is KAGVTQTPRYLIKTRGQQVTLSCSPISGHRSVSWYQQTPGQGLQFLFEYFSETQRNKGNFPGRFSGRQFSNSRSEMNVSTLELGDSALYLCASGPAGTYEQYFGPGTRLTVT.

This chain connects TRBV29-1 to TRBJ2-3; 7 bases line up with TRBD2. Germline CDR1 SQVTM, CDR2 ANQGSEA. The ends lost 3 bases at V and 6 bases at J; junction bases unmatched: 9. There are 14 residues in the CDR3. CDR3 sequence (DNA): TGCAGCGTTGATGGCGTAGCGGGTTTCGATACGCAGTATTTT. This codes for CSVDGVAGFDTQYF.

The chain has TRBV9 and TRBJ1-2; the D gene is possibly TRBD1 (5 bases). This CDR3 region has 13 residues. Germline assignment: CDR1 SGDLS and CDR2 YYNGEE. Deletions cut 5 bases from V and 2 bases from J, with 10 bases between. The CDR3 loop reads CASSATANYGYTF. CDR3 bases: TGTGCCAGCAGTGCGACAGCGAACTATGGCTACACCTTC.

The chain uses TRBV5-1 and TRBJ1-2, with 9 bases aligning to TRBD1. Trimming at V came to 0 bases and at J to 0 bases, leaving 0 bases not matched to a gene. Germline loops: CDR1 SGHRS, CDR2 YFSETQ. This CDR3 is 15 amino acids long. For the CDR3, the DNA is TGCGCCAGCAGCTTGGGGACAGGGGCTAACTATGGCTACACCTTC. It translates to CASSLGTGANYGYTF.

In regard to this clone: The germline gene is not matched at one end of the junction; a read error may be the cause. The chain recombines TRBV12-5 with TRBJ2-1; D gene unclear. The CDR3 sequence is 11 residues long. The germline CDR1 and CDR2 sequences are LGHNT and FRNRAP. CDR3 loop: CASGPYLLELF. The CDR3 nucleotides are TGTGCTAGTGGTCCCTATTTGCTAGAGCTCTTC.

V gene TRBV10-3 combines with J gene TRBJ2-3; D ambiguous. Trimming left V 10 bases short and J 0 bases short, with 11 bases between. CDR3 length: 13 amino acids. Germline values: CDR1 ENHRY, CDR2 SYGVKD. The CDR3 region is CATQVSSTDTQYF. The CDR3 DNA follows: TGTGCCACTCAGGTCTCTAGCACAGATACGCAGTATTTT.

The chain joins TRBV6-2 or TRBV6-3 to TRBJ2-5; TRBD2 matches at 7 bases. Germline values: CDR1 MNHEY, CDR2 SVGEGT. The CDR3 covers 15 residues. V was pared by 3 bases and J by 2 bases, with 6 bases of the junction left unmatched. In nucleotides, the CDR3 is TGTGCCAGCAGTTATATAGGCGGGGGACAAGAGACCCAGTACTTC. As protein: CASSYIGGGQETQYF.

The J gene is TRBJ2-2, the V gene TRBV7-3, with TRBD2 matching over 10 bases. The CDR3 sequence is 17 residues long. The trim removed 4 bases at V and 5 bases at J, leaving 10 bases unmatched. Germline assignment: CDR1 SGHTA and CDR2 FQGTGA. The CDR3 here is CASSWISGTSATGELFF. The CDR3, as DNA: TGTGCCAGCAGCTGGATATCCGGGACTAGCGCAACCGGGGAGCTGTTTTTT.

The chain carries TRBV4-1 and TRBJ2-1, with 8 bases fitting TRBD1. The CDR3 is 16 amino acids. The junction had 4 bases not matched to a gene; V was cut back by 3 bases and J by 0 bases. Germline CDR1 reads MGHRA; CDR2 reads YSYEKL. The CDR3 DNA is TGCGCCAGCAGCCAGGAACAGGGGGACTCCTACAATGAGCAGTTCTTC. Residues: CASSQEQGDSYNEQFF.

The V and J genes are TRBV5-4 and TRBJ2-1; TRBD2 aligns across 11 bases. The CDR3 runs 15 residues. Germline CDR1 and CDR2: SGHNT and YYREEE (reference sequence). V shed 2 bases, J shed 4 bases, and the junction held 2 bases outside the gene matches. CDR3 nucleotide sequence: TGTGCCAGCAGCTTAACTAGCGGGAGTTACAATGAGCAGTTCTTC. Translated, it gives CASSLTSGSYNEQFF. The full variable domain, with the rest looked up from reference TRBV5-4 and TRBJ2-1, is ETGVTQSPTHLIKTRGQQVTLRCSSQSGHNTVSWYQQALGQGPQFIFQYYREEENGRGNFPPRFSGLQFPNYSSELNVNALELDDSALYLCASSLTSGSYNEQFFGPGTRLTVL.

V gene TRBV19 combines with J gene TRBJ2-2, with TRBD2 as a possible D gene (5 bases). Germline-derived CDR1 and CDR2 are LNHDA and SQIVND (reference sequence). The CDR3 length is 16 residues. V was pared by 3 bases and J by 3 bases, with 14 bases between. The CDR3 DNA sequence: TGTGCCAGTAGTATGCCCCCGGGGAGAGACACCGGGGAGCTGTTTTTT. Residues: CASSMPPGRDTGELFF.

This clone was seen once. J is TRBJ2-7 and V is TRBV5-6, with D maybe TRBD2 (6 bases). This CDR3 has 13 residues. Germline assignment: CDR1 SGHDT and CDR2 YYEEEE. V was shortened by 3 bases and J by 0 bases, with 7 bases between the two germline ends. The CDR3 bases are TGTGCCAGCAGCTCGGGGGTCTCCTACGAGCAGTACTTC. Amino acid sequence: CASSSGVSYEQYF. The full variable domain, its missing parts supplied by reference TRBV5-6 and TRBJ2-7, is DAGVTQSPTHLIKTRGQQVTLRCSPKSGHDTVSWYQQALGQGPQFIFQYYEEEERQRGNFPDRFSGHQFPNYSSELNVNALLLGDSALYLCASSSGVSYEQYFGPGTRLTVT.

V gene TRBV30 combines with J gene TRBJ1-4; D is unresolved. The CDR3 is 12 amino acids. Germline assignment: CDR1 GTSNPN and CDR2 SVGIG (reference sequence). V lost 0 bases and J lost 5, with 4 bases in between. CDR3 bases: TGTGCCTGGAGTGTCAGGAATGAAAAACTGTTTTTT. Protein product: CAWSVRNEKLFF.

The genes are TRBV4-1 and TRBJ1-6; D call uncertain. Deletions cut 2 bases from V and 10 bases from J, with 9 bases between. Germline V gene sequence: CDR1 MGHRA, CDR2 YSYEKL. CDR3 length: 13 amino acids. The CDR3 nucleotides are TGCGCCAGCAGCCAAAACTCAGCGTCACCCCTCCACTTT. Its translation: CASSQNSASPLHF.

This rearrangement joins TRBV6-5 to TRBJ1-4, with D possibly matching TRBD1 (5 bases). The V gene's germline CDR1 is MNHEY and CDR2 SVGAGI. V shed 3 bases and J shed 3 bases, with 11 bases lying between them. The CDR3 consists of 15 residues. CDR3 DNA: TGTGCCAGCAGTTATGGTGGGGGGTCTAATGAAAAACTGTTTTTT. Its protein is CASSYGGGSNEKLFF.

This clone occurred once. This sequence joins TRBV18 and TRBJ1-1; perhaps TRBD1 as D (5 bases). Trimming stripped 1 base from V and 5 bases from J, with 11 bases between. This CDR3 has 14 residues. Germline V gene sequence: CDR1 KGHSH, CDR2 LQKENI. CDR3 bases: TGTGCCAGCTCACCACAGGGGAGGCAAACTGAAGCTTTCTTT. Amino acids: CASSPQGRQTEAFF.

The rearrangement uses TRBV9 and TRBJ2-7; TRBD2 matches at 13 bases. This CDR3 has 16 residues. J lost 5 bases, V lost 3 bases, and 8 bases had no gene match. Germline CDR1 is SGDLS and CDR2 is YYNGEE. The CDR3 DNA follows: TGTGCCAGCAGCGAAGGGACTAGCGGGGCCCCCCACGAGCAGTACTTC. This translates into CASSEGTSGAPHEQYF.

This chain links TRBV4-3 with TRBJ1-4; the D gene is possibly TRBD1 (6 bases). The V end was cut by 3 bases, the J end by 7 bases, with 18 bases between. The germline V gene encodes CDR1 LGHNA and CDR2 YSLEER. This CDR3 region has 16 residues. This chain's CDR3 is CASSQNHREGGEKLFF. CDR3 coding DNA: TGCGCCAGCAGCCAGAATCACAGGGAGGGGGGTGAAAAACTGTTTTTT.

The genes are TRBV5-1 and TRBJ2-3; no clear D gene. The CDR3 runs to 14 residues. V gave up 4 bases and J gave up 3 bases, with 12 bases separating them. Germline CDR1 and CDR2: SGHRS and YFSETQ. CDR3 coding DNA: TGCGCCAGCAGCCCTGGAGAGGCGACAGATACGCAGTATTTT. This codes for CASSPGEATDTQYF. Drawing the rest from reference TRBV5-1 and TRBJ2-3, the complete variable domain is KAGVTQTPRYLIKTRGQQVTLSCSPISGHRSVSWYQQTPGQGLQFLFEYFSETQRNKGNFPGRFSGRQFSNSRSEMNVSTLELGDSALYLCASSPGEATDTQYFGPGTRLTVL.

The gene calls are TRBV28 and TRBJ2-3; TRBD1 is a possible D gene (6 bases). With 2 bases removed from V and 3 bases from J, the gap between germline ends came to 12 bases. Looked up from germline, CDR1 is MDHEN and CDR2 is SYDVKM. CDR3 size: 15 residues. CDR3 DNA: TGTGCCAGCAGTTTAGGCAGGGGCCCTACAGATACGCAGTATTTT. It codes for CASSLGRGPTDTQYF.

In DNA, the CDR3 is TGTGCCAGCAGCCCCCCAGGAGGTCCAACTAATGAAAAACTGTTTTTT. Translated, it gives CASSPPGGPTNEKLFF. The chain couples TRBV9 to TRBJ1-4; D unclear. The length of the CDR3 is 16 residues. Germline V CDR1 and CDR2: SGDLS, YYNGEE. V was shortened by 4 bases and J by 0 bases, with 13 bases between the two germline ends. Combining the CDR3 with reference TRBV9 and TRBJ1-4 gives the whole variable domain DSGVTQTPKHLITATGQRVTLRCSPRSGDLSVYWYQQSLDQGLQFLIQYYNGEERAKGNILERFSAQQFPDLHSELNLSSLELGDSALYFCASSPPGGPTNEKLFFGSGTQLSVL.